The source of this T cell receptor beta chain is a study of beta chain features in type 1 diabetes listed by TCRdb under 2018. For context, the study as a whole: Patients and healthy donors did not differ in mean age, gender distribution, total cell number or subset yield. A total of some 100,000,000 sorted cells were examined across all samples, and the number of cells per subset was strongly correlated with RNA yield. In the study, recently diagnosed type 1 diabetes patients and matched healthy donors were compared on the TCRB repertoires of their sorted circulating CD4+ T cell subsets. Whereas all 28 donors provided naive and central memory subsets, regulatory and stem cell-like memory subsets were isolated from just 8 patients and about 8 healthy donors. Overall study outcomes, separate from this receptor: A moderate but significant shortening of TCRB CDR3 length was observed in type 1 diabetes patients in all four CD4+ subsets. The naive, central memory and regulatory TCRB repertoires appeared to resemble one another more closely among patients than among healthy donors. PCR might favor shorter templates, but patient and control samples were amplified and corrected together, so any skew would affect both groups equally. Fewer insertions and more nucleotide deletions at VDJ recombination sites were observed in patients with type 1 diabetes, implying thymic rearrangement abnormalities. Only small numbers of individuals were included in the HLA sub-analyses, which left unresolved whether HLA type had any influence on TCRB rearrangement. Because cDNA was sequenced instead of genomic DNA, highly expressing activated cells could be over-represented, though the groups showed no difference in activation or CD3 levels.

The entire amount of isolated RNA was reverse transcribed using the High Capacity cDNA Reverse Transcription Kit, so the sequenced TCRB transcripts were expressed ones. Stem cell-like memory T cell samples underwent survey-depth immunoSEQ sequencing, averaging about 1 million total reads per sample. After sorted cells were lysed in RLT buffer, RNA was extracted with DNase-treated RNeasy Micro or Mini kits, with the choice depending on cell number. Each cell subset was processed on its own to prevent cross-contamination, while patient and healthy donor samples were processed together. Using the immunoSEQ multiplex PCR, TCRB sequences were amplified from cDNA into 87-bp fragments spanning the CDR3 region. Sequencing of the amplicons was performed on the Illumina HiSeq platform. On the authors' methods: PCR bias was corrected computationally using synthetic template baselines, and reads within Hamming distance 2 were collapsed, with unmergeable singletons discarded. Reads were aligned against IMGT to assign V, D and J genes, CDR3 length and insertions or deletions at six rearrangement sites. Clonotype counts were normalized to sorted cell number within each subset before computing true diversity and Gini coefficients with the tcR R package. The overlap coefficient, calculated on TCRB nucleotide sequences, was used to quantify repertoire sharing. TCRdb stores this immuneACCESS table with in-frame sequences only. Part of the clones is absent; in the studies checked, under half of the shortfall reflects unresolved V genes, and no reason is known for the rest. For V, J and clone size, that table is used; D and trimming come from the DNA. The sample table records roughly 50,000 clones; roughly 47% of these occur just once. Together, the top ten hold roughly 0.13% of the sample.

Each donor gave one peripheral blood draw, averaging roughly 100 mL, which was collected into heparinised tubes. A BD FACSAria II and a panel including CD45RO, CCR7, CD25, CD127, CD95 and CD27 were used to sort naive, central memory, regulatory and stem cell-like memory CD4+ T cells. Purity was above 95% for every sorted population. PBMCs were isolated immediately by Lymphoprep density gradient centrifugation and stained directly without culture. So that batch effects would be minimized, each experiment stained and sorted samples in pairs, pairing one healthy donor with one patient. As regards this clone: No cognate antigen has been identified for it. Per-base quality was not reported, and no clone a single base away is much larger than it.

V is cut back by 6 bases and J by 5 bases, with 5 bases in the junction unmatched. Based on the germline V gene, the CDR1 and CDR2 sequences are MDHEN and SYDVKM. The CDR3 has 15 amino acids, counting the end cysteine and phenylalanine. Only CDR3 DNA is held: 45 bases, read in frame from base 1. The specimen sequenced was stem cell memory CD4+ T cells from blood. Sample cell subset or site, as interpreted from the label and publication: stem cell-like memory CD4+ T cells. This sequence originates from a man aged 25 to 40 with type 1 diabetes. Rearrangement joined TRBV28 to TRBJ2-1; TRBD1 aligns with 12 central bases. CDR3 protein: CASRGTGGAHNEQFF. The nucleotide sequence reads TGTGCCAGCAGAGGGACAGGGGGCGCCCACAATGAGCAGTTCTTC.